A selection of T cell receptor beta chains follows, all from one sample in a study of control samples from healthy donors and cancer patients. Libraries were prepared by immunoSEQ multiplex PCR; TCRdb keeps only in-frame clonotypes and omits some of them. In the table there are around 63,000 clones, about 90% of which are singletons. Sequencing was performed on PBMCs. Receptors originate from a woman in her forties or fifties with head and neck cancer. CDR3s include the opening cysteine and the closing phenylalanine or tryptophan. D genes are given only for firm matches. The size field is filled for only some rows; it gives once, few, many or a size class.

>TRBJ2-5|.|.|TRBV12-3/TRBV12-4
CASSLRGETQYF
TGTGCCAGCAGTTTAAGGGGGGAGACCCAGTACTTC
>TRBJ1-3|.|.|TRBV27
CASSSFGPGSGNTIYF
TGTGCCAGCAGTTCCTTTGGTCCGGGATCTGGAAACACCATATATTTT
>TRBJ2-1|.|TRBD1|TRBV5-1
CASRVRTGNSYNEQFF
TGCGCCAGCCGCGTCCGGACAGGCAACTCCTACAATGAGCAGTTCTTC
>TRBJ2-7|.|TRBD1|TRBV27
CASTPATGGYEQYF
TGTGCCAGCACCCCGGCCACAGGGGGCTACGAGCAGTACTTC
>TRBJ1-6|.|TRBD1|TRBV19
CASRQTGSNSPLHF
TGTGCCAGTAGACAGACAGGGAGTAATTCACCCCTCCACTTT
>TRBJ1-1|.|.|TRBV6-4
CASSDSPGKDTEAFF
TGTGCCAGCAGTGACTCCCCAGGGAAGGACACTGAAGCTTTCTTT
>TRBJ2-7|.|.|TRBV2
CASSLQGRGYEQYF
TGTGCCAGCAGTTTACAGGGACGAGGCTACGAGCAGTACTTC
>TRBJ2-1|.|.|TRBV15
CATSRTTVSYGEQFF
TGTGCCACCAGCAGAACGACAGTGTCTTACGGTGAGCAGTTCTTC
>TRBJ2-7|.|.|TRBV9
CASSVGGRGAYEQYF
TGTGCCAGCAGCGTAGGGGGAAGAGGGGCCTACGAGCAGTACTTC
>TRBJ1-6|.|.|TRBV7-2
CASSLRGSLYNSPLHF
TGTGCCAGCAGCTTAAGAGGCAGCCTCTATAATTCACCCCTCCACTTT
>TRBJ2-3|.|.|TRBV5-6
CASSLRGASTDTQYF
TGTGCCAGCAGCTTGAGAGGGGCTAGCACAGATACGCAGTATTTT
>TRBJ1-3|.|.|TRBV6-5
CASRGGIGNTIYF
TGTGCCAGCAGAGGAGGAATAGGAAACACCATATATTTT
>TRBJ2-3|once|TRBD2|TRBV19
CASSILPGGITDTQYF
TGTGCCAGTAGTATACTCCCCGGGGGGATCACAGATACGCAGTATTTT
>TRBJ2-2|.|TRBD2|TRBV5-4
CASSEGTSGGATTGELFF
TGTGCCAGCAGCGAGGGGACTAGCGGGGGGGCGACGACCGGGGAGCTGTTTTTT
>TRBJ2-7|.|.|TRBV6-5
CASGNAEQYF
TGTGCCAGCGGTAACGCCGAGCAGTACTTC
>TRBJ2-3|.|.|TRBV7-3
CASSVTGLHTDTQYF
TGTGCCAGCAGCGTAACGGGACTCCACACAGATACGCAGTATTTT
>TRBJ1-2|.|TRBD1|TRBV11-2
CASSSGGRGYTF
TGTGCCAGCAGCTCAGGGGGGAGGGGCTACACCTTC
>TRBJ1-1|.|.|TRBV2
CASSEGQWNTEAFF
TGTGCCAGCAGTGAGGGGCAGTGGAACACTGAAGCTTTCTTT
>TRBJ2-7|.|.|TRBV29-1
CSVGVGKHSEQYF
TGCAGCGTTGGAGTAGGAAAACACAGCGAGCAGTACTTC
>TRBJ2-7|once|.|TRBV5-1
CASSLSQAGSYEQYF
TGCGCCAGCAGCTTGAGTCAGGCAGGCTCCTACGAGCAGTACTTC
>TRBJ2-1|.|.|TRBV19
CAPGEGPSGEQFF
TGTGCCCCAGGGGAGGGGCCATCCGGTGAGCAGTTCTTC
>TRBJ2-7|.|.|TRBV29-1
CSVLRDGDYEQYF
TGCAGCGTACTCCGGGACGGAGACTACGAGCAGTACTTC
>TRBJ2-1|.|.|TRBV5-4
CASSSPTGSEYNEQFF
TGTGCCAGCAGCTCTCCCACAGGGAGTGAATACAATGAGCAGTTCTTC
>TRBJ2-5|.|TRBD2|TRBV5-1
CASSRHSGGAGETQYF
TGCGCCAGCAGCCGTCATAGCGGGGGGGCCGGGGAGACCCAGTACTTC
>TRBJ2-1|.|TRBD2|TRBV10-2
CASRASGGAIDEQFF
TGCGCCAGCAGGGCGAGCGGGGGGGCCATCGATGAGCAGTTCTTC
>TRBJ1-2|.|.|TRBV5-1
CASSLASGATLNYGYTF
TGCGCCAGCAGCTTGGCCTCAGGCGCCACCTTGAACTATGGCTACACCTTC
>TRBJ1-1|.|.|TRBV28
CASSLLVTEAFF
TGTGCCAGCAGTTTACTGGTGACTGAAGCTTTCTTT
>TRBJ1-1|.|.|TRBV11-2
CASSFKGRNTEAFF
TGTGCCAGCAGCTTCAAGGGTAGGAACACTGAAGCTTTCTTT